A single sample gave rise to the 21 T cell receptor beta chains below, sequenced in a study of blood T cell repertoires in COVID-19. Clones were read by immunoSEQ multiplex PCR, and TCRdb kept only the in-frame ones, dropping some. The data hold around 290,000 clones, with about 89% observed a single time. Sequenced input: PBMCs or T cells enriched from blood (not recorded which). The receptors were sampled from a woman aged 40 to 49 who had recovered from COVID-19.

The V call is TRBV16, the J call TRBJ1-1; 7 positions match TRBD1. Germline-derived CDR1 and CDR2 are KGHSY and FQNENV. Unmatched junction bases numbered 9, after V lost 2 bases and J lost 3 bases. The CDR3 sequence is 16 residues long. For the CDR3, the DNA is TGTGCCAGCAGCCAAGGACAGGATGTGGTCGACACTGAAGCTTTCTTT. Its protein product is CASSQGQDVVDTEAFF.

On this clone: Distinct nucleotide sequences in the sample also encode this CDR3. The chain uses TRBV7-2 and TRBJ2-7; D is uncertain. Trimming took off 0 bases at V and 2 bases at J, with 8 bases between the two ends. From germline, CDR1 is SGHTA and CDR2 FQGNSA. The CDR3 is 14 residues long. The CDR3 loop reads CASSLAGSPYEQYF. CDR3 coding DNA: TGTGCCAGCAGCTTAGCGGGCAGCCCCTACGAGCAGTACTTC.

CDR3 residues: CASSILEGSYGYTF. The CDR3 DNA sequence: TGTGCCAGTAGTATATTAGAAGGGAGCTATGGCTACACCTTC. V is TRBV19 and J is TRBJ1-2, with unresolved D. V was trimmed by 2 bases and J by 4 bases, leaving 11 bases between them. The CDR3 loop spans 14 amino acids. The germline gives CDR1 LNHDA, CDR2 SQIVND (reference sequence).

The chain couples TRBV7-9 to TRBJ2-7; D gene uncertain. Germline V lookup: CDR1 SEHNR, CDR2 FQNEAQ (reference sequence). Trimming shortened V by 1 base and J by 1 base, and 11 bases separated the two germline ends. This CDR3 spans 15 amino acids. The CDR3 DNA reads as TGTGCCAGCAGCTTAGGAGCCGCAATATCCTACGAGCAGTACTTC. Translation gives CASSLGAAISYEQYF.

The J gene is TRBJ2-2, the V gene TRBV5-1; D is possibly TRBD1 (6 bases). The V end was cut by 1 base, the J end by 1 base, with 8 bases between. The length of the CDR3 is 15 residues. CDR1 SGHRS and CDR2 YFSETQ come from the germline V gene. In nucleotides, the CDR3 is TGCGCCAGCAGCTTGACAGGGTTGAACACCGGGGAGCTGTTTTTT. As protein: CASSLTGLNTGELFF.

This CDR3 reads CASSPGTVFTEAFF. The DNA of the CDR3 is TGTGCCAGCAGCCCCGGGACAGTATTCACTGAAGCTTTCTTT. The chain uses TRBV7-9 and TRBJ1-1; TRBD1 agrees at 7 bases. This CDR3 comprises 14 residues. Trimming removed 5 bases from V and 4 bases from J; junction bases left unmatched: 7. CDR1 and CDR2 (germline): SEHNR, FQNEAQ (reference sequence).

The chain couples TRBV11-2 to TRBJ2-7; TRBD2 agrees at 10 bases. CDR1 and CDR2 (germline): SGHAT, FQNNGV. The ends lost 4 bases at V and 6 bases at J; junction bases unmatched: 9. There are 15 residues in the CDR3. The CDR3 sequence: CASSSLLAGKGEQYF. Written as DNA, the CDR3 is TGTGCCAGCAGCTCACTACTAGCGGGAAAGGGCGAGCAGTACTTC.

The rearrangement links TRBV14 to TRBJ2-1; 7 bases agree with TRBD2. Germline V gene data show CDR1 as SGHDN and CDR2 as FVKESK. This CDR3 has 13 residues. J gave up 14 bases and V 1 base, and 8 bases lay outside the gene matches. Here the CDR3 DNA reads TGTGCCAGCAGCCAAGTGGAATCAGGGAGGGAGTTCTTC. This gives the protein CASSQVESGREFF. Looking up the rest from reference TRBV14 and TRBJ2-1 gives the full variable domain: EAGVTQFPSHSVIEKGQTVTLRCDPISGHDNLYWYRRVMGKEIKFLLHFVKESKQDESGMPNNRFLAERTGGTYSTLKVQPAELEDSGVYFCASSQVESGREFFGPGTRLTVL.

The chain's CDR3 is CASSLAVQGLGTNEKLFF. The CDR3 DNA sequence: TGTGCCAGCAGCTTGGCGGTCCAGGGGTTGGGAACTAATGAAAAACTGTTTTTT. The V call is TRBV5-5, the J call TRBJ1-4; D possibly corresponds to TRBD1 (6 bases). V was shortened by 0 bases and J by 1 base, with 16 bases between the two germline ends. Germline V gene sequence: CDR1 SGHKS, CDR2 YYEKEE (reference sequence). There are 18 residues in the CDR3.

A few counts support this clone. The rearrangement uses TRBV27 and TRBJ1-1; tentative D call: TRBD1 (6 bases). The CDR3 is 14 residues long. Germline V CDR1 and CDR2: MNHEY, SMNVEV (reference sequence). The germline V and J ends were trimmed by 5 bases and 1 base, with 11 bases remaining between them. The DNA of the CDR3 is TGTGCCAGCAGTACAAGGGGACAGAACACTGAAGCTTTCTTT. Amino acids: CASSTRGQNTEAFF.

The chain uses TRBV19 and TRBJ2-5; TRBD2 matches at 9 bases. The germline gives CDR1 LNHDA, CDR2 SQIVND (reference sequence). J lost 5 bases, V lost 1 base, and 8 bases had no gene match. CDR3 length: 16 residues. The CDR3 loop is CASSIAGGRVRETQYF. CDR3 in DNA: TGTGCCAGTAGTATAGCAGGCGGGAGGGTCCGGGAGACCCAGTACTTC.

This chain uses TRBV11-2 with TRBJ1-1, with TRBD1 as a possible D gene (5 bases). This CDR3 region has 12 residues. Germline CDR1 SGHAT, CDR2 FQNNGV. V lost 1 base to trimming and J lost 7 bases, with 7 bases between them. CDR3 region: CASSLAQGEAFF. The CDR3 nucleotides read TGTGCCAGCAGCTTAGCGCAGGGTGAAGCTTTCTTT.

The rearrangement uses TRBV30 and TRBJ2-1, with 7 bases that match TRBD2. Germline trimming cut 5 bases from V and 3 bases from J; bases unmatched to any gene: 4. The germline gives CDR1 GTSNPN, CDR2 SVGIG (reference sequence). The CDR3 totals 13 residues. CDR3 protein: CAWAGDRYNEQFF. DNA of the CDR3: TGTGCCTGGGCGGGGGATCGCTACAATGAGCAGTTCTTC.

The chain combines TRBV23-1 with TRBJ1-2; the D gene is possibly TRBD1 (5 bases). TRBV23-1 carries the ORF label, with uncertain function. The V end was cut by 1 base, the J end by 2 bases, with 11 bases between. The CDR3 consists of 15 residues. The CDR3 loop reads CASSQLGRANYGYTF. In nucleotides, the CDR3 is TGCGCCAGCAGTCAATTGGGCAGGGCGAACTATGGCTACACCTTC.

This clone was seen at least ten times. The chain couples TRBV10-3 to TRBJ1-1, with 9 bases that match TRBD1. The CDR3 totals 13 residues. The J segment lost 4 bases and the V segment lost 10 bases, leaving 7 bases of the junction unmatched. Germline CDR1 and CDR2: ENHRY and SYGVKD. The CDR3 sequence: CATETGGSTEAFF. DNA of the CDR3: TGTGCCACCGAGACAGGGGGATCCACTGAAGCTTTCTTT.

V usage is TRBV30 and J usage is TRBJ1-2, with 9 bases that match TRBD1. Germline V gene sequence: CDR1 GTSNPN, CDR2 SVGIG (reference sequence). Trimming took 0 bases from V and 5 from J; bases not matched to a gene: 10. This CDR3 comprises 16 residues. The CDR3 spells CAWSVGRQGVSYGYTF. The CDR3 DNA reads TGTGCCTGGAGTGTAGGACGACAGGGGGTTTCGTATGGCTACACCTTC.

This clone was seen more than once but under ten times. The J gene is TRBJ2-1, the V gene TRBV2; 7 bases are a match to TRBD2. The V and J ends lost 9 bases and 8 bases, in that order; junction bases with no gene match: 13. This CDR3 is 14 amino acids long. Germline values: CDR1 SNHLY, CDR2 FYNNEI. The CDR3 loop is CASNRLAWGDEQFF. The CDR3 DNA is TGTGCCAGTAATCGACTAGCATGGGGCGATGAGCAGTTCTTC.

The chain joins TRBV7-3 to TRBJ2-1, with D perhaps TRBD2 (5 bases). V lost 5 bases to trimming and J lost 6 bases, with 11 bases between them. The CDR3 is 13 amino acids. Germline V gives CDR1 SGHTA, CDR2 FQGTGA. CDR3 residues: CASSPQGSNEQFF. The DNA for the CDR3 is TGTGCCAGCAGCCCCCAAGGGAGCAATGAGCAGTTCTTC.

This CDR3 is CASSQEGGSPTDTQYF. CDR3 DNA: TGTGCCAGCAGCCAAGAGGGCGGGAGCCCCACAGATACGCAGTATTTT. This chain connects TRBV4-2 to TRBJ2-3; TRBD2 matches 7 bases. Germline lookup yields CDR1 LGHNA and CDR2 YNFKEQ. The CDR3 covers 16 residues. Losses at the gene ends were 0 bases for V and 2 bases for J; bases not matched to a gene: 5.

The chain recombines TRBV20-1 with TRBJ2-7; possibly TRBD1 for D (6 bases). This CDR3 has 11 residues. The germline CDR1 and CDR2 sequences are DFQATT and SNEGSKA (reference sequence). The V end lost 5 bases, the J end lost 11 bases, and 16 bases lay between the germline ends. Written as DNA, the CDR3 is TGCAGTGCTCTACTCAGGGGTTCAAAGTACTTC. Residues: CSALLRGSKYF.

The V call is TRBV6-5, the J call TRBJ2-5; tentative D call: TRBD2 (6 bases). The CDR3 consists of 15 residues. Trimming shortened V by 0 bases and J by 5 bases, and 13 bases separated the two germline ends. Germline V lookup: CDR1 MNHEY, CDR2 SVGAGI. CDR3 nucleotide sequence: TGTGCCAGCAGTTACTCATGGAGACGGGAGGAGACCCAGTACTTC. The encoded protein is CASSYSWRREETQYF.